A selection of T cell receptor beta chains follows, all from one sample in a study of T cell responses to AZD1222 COVID-19 vaccine. Sequenced by immunoSEQ multiplex PCR; TCRdb stores in-frame clones only, minus some. In the table there are some 94,000 clones, 90% to 95% of which are singletons. Sample: peripheral blood, taken on day 0 of AZD1222 vaccination. These receptors originate from an adult in good health. Both conserved end residues are trimmed from each CDR3. Each record gives: J gene, V gene, CDR3 protein.

j_gene: TRBJ1-1
v_gene: TRBV5-8
CDR3aa: ASTLDAGLTEAF

j_gene: TRBJ2-3
v_gene: TRBV27
CDR3aa: ASSLSPVEGTDTQY

j_gene: TRBJ2-1
v_gene: TRBV5-1
CDR3aa: ASSLAGQPNNEQF

j_gene: TRBJ2-2
v_gene: TRBV12-5
CDR3aa: ASGHGGSGELF

j_gene: TRBJ1-2
v_gene: TRBV6-4
CDR3aa: ASSNGTGDRGYT

j_gene: TRBJ1-1
v_gene: TRBV10-2
CDR3aa: ASSDRGSEAF

j_gene: TRBJ1-2
v_gene: TRBV27
CDR3aa: ASSPHGGGYGYT

j_gene: TRBJ2-2
v_gene: TRBV11-3
CDR3aa: ASSPGFLNTGELF

j_gene: TRBJ1-2
v_gene: TRBV10-3
CDR3aa: AISQSTGYYGYT

j_gene: TRBJ2-3
v_gene: TRBV25-1
CDR3aa: ASSEYTGTDTQY

j_gene: TRBJ2-1
v_gene: TRBV7-9
CDR3aa: ASSLNPGLADHNEQF

j_gene: TRBJ1-1
v_gene: TRBV12-3/TRBV12-4
CDR3aa: ASSLEENTEAF

j_gene: TRBJ2-1
v_gene: TRBV7-2
CDR3aa: ASSLGTFYNEQF

j_gene: TRBJ2-5
v_gene: TRBV5-6
CDR3aa: ASSFYGRETQY

j_gene: TRBJ2-1
v_gene: TRBV19
CDR3aa: ASSIGGGPYNEQF

j_gene: TRBJ2-1
v_gene: TRBV3-1/TRBV3-2
CDR3aa: ASSQTGIYNEQF

j_gene: TRBJ2-7
v_gene: TRBV14
CDR3aa: ASRPFGGLSYEQY

j_gene: TRBJ2-3
v_gene: TRBV7-3
CDR3aa: ASSLNLGLAGLSSTDTQY

j_gene: TRBJ1-2
v_gene: TRBV29-1
CDR3aa: SVATSGTGAYGYT

j_gene: TRBJ2-2
v_gene: TRBV27
CDR3aa: ASNPSGMLAGELF

j_gene: TRBJ2-7
v_gene: TRBV19
CDR3aa: ATRPSGGLIAEQY

j_gene: TRBJ2-7
v_gene: TRBV7-2
CDR3aa: ASSSTGYYEQY

j_gene: TRBJ1-6
v_gene: TRBV27
CDR3aa: ASSPKGQGRSPLH

j_gene: TRBJ1-2
v_gene: TRBV4-2
CDR3aa: ASSQDIAADGYT

j_gene: TRBJ1-1
v_gene: TRBV28
CDR3aa: ASSTGEVSEAF

j_gene: TRBJ2-7
v_gene: TRBV5-1
CDR3aa: ASSKEDVGAREQY

j_gene: TRBJ2-7
v_gene: TRBV9
CDR3aa: ASSKTPGPAPLEQY

j_gene: TRBJ2-7
v_gene: TRBV6-1
CDR3aa: ASSEAASGTSSYEQY

j_gene: TRBJ2-7
v_gene: TRBV20-1
CDR3aa: SASPSGRLYEQY

j_gene: TRBJ2-5
v_gene: TRBV10-3
CDR3aa: AISEEQQETQY

j_gene: TRBJ1-5
v_gene: TRBV6-5
CDR3aa: ASSYSRGEQPQH

j_gene: TRBJ2-7
v_gene: TRBV5-1
CDR3aa: ASSLDAGRGYEQY

j_gene: TRBJ1-1
v_gene: TRBV29-1
CDR3aa: SVGTGGWDTEAF

j_gene: TRBJ2-1
v_gene: TRBV7-9
CDR3aa: ASSLLIRTGLYNEQF

j_gene: TRBJ1-3
v_gene: TRBV30
CDR3aa: AWRLAGRAAPIY

j_gene: TRBJ1-3
v_gene: TRBV3-1/TRBV3-2
CDR3aa: ASSQDGLNSGNTIY

j_gene: TRBJ1-1
v_gene: TRBV3-1/TRBV3-2
CDR3aa: ASSSYRDHTEAF

j_gene: TRBJ1-3
v_gene: TRBV7-2
CDR3aa: ASSLGGNTIY

j_gene: TRBJ2-1
v_gene: TRBV7-8
CDR3aa: ASSLAGGYNEQF

j_gene: TRBJ1-2
v_gene: TRBV5-4
CDR3aa: ASSQPGSHDGYT

j_gene: TRBJ2-3
v_gene: TRBV4-1
CDR3aa: ASSQDRGTMSTDTQY